One TCR beta chain is described in this entry. What it binds is not known. These data belong to a study of shared clonotypes between healthy human individuals. Repertoires were generated with immunoSEQ multiplex PCR, while TCRdb's copy carries only in-frame clones and drops some. The repertoire holds nearly 1 million clones, with about three quarters as singletons. In germline, CDR1 is LNHNV, CDR2 YYDKDF (reference sequence). The CDR3 sequence is 15 residues long. V gave up 2 bases and J gave up 3 bases, with 13 bases separating them. The study, taken as a whole, reports: Lower generation probabilities were found for non-shared clonotypes than for those shared by all four donors.

Sample: memory CD4+ T cells sorted from blood. Subset here: CD45RA-negative fraction. The genes are TRBV15 and TRBJ2-5; D may be TRBD2 (5 bases). The clonotype originates from a young man in good health. The CDR3 DNA follows: TGTGCCACCAGCAGACGCTGGGAGAGGGAAGAGACCCAGTACTTC. Translation gives CATSRRWEREETQYF.